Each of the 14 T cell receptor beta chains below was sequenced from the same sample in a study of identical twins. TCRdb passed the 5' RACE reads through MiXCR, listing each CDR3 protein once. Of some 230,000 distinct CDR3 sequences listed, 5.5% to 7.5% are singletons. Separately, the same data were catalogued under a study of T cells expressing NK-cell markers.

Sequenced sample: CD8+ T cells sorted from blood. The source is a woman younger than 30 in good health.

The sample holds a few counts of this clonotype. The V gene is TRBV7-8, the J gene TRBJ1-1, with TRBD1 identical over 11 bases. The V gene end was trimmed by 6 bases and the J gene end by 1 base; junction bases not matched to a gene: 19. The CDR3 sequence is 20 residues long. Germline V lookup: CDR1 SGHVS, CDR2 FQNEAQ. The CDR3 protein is CASRHKWDRGRLGPNTEAFF. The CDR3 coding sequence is TGTGCCAGCAGACATAAATGGGACAGGGGGAGACTAGGACCGAACACTGAAGCTTTCTTT.

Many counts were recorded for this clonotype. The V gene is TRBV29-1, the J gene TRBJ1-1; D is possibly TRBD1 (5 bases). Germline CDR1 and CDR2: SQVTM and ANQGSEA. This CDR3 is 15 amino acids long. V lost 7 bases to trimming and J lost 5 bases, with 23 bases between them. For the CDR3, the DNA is TGCAGCGCAAAGGCCTCTGGGGGGAGTAGGACTGAAGCTTTCTTT. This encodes CSAKASGGSRTEAFF.

The CDR3 DNA reads TGTGCCAGCAGCTTCGGACTAGCGGGGACCCCAGCCGCGGAGACCCAGTACTTC. It codes for CASSFGLAGTPAAETQYF. The chain uses TRBV11-1 and TRBJ2-5, with 12 positions matching TRBD2. The CDR3 contains 18 residues. The trim removed 3 bases at V and 5 bases at J, leaving 13 bases unmatched. Germline lookup yields CDR1 SGHAT and CDR2 FQDESV (reference sequence).

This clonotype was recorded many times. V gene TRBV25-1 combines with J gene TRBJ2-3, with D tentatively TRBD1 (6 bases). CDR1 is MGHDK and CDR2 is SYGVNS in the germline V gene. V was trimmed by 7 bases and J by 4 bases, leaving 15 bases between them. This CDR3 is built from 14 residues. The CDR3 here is CASIGRGSADTQYF. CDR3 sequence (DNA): TGTGCCAGCATAGGAAGGGGGTCGGCAGATACGCAGTATTTT. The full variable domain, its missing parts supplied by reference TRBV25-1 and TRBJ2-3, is EADIYQTPRYLVIGTGKKITLECSQTMGHDKMYWYQQDPGMELHLIHYSYGVNSTEKGDLSSESTVSRIRTEHFPLTLESARPSHTSQYLCASIGRGSADTQYFGPGTRLTVL.

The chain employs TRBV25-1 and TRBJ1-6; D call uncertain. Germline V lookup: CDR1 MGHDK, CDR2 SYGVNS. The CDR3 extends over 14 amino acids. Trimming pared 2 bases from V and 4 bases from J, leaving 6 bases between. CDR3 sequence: CASSEDLYNSPLHF. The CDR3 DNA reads TGTGCCAGCAGTGAAGACCTATATAATTCACCCCTCCACTTT.

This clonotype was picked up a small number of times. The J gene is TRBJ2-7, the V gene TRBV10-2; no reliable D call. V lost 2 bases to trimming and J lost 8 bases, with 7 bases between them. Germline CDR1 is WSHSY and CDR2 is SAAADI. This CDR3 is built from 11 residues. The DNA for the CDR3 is TGCGCCAGCAGTGAGACGAATAAGCAGTACTTC. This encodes CASSETNKQYF.

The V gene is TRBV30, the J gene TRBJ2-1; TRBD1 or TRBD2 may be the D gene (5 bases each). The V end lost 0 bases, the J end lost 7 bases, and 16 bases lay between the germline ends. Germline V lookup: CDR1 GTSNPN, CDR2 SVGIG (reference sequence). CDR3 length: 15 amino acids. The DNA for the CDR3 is TGTGCCTGGAGTGTAGGGTCTGGGGGAGATAATGAGCAGTTCTTC. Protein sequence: CAWSVGSGGDNEQFF.

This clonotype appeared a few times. This chain's CDR3 is CASSAVSGGLYNEQFF. CDR3 nucleotide sequence: TGTGCCAGCAGCGCCGTTAGCGGGGGGCTTTACAATGAGCAGTTCTTC. The genes are TRBV7-3 and TRBJ2-1; 10 positions agree with TRBD2. Germline V CDR1 and CDR2: SGHTA, FQGTGA. Germline trimming cut 5 bases from V and 4 bases from J; bases unmatched to any gene: 8. This CDR3 is 16 amino acids long.

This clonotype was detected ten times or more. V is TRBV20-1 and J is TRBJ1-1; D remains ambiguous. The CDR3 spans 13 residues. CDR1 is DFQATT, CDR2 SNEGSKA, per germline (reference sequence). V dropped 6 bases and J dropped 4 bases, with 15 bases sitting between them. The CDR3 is CSAYGPAGTEAFF. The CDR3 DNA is TGCAGTGCCTACGGTCCGGCGGGCACTGAAGCTTTCTTT.

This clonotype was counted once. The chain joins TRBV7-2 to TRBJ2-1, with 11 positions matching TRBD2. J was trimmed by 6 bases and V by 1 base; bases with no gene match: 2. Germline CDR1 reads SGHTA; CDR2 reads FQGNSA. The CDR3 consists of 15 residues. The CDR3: CASSLVAGGLNEQFF. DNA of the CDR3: TGTGCCAGCAGCTTAGTAGCGGGGGGGCTCAATGAGCAGTTCTTC.

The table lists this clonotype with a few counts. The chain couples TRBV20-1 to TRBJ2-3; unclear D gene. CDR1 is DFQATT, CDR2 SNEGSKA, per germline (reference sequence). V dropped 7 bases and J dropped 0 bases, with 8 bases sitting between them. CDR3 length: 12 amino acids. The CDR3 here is CSVRPSTDTQYF. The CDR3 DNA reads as TGCAGTGTTAGGCCCAGCACAGATACGCAGTATTTT.

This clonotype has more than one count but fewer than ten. The CDR3 spells CASLTSGGSYNEQFF. The DNA of the CDR3 is TGTGCCAGCCTTACTAGCGGAGGCTCCTACAATGAGCAGTTCTTC. The rearrangement links TRBV6-5 to TRBJ2-1, with TRBD2 identical over 8 bases. The CDR3 runs to 15 residues. Germline-derived CDR1 and CDR2 are MNHEY and SVGAGI. The J segment lost 0 bases and the V segment lost 8 bases, leaving 6 bases of the junction unmatched.

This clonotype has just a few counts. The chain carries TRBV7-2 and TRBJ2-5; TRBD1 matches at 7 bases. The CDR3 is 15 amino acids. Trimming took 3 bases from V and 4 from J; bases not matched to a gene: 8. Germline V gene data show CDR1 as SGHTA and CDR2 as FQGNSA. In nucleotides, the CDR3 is TGTGCCAGCAGCTTGTTTAGGGGGCCGGCAGAGACCCAGTACTTC. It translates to CASSLFRGPAETQYF.

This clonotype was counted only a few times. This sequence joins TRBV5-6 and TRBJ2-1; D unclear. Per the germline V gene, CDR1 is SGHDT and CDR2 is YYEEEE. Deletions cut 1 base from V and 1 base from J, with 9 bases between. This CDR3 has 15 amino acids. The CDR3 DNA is TGTGCCAGCAGCTTGAACGGGTATTCCTACAATGAGCAGTTCTTC. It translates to CASSLNGYSYNEQFF.